Described below is a single T cell receptor (beta chain) sequence and its context. The data are from a study of blood T cell repertoires in COVID-19. This CDR3 comprises 15 residues. Germline values: CDR1 SGHRS, CDR2 YFSETQ. Deletions cut 6 bases from V and 8 bases from J, with 23 bases between. Per the authors' pipeline: Scientists estimated how many nucleated cells there were by amplifying reference gene primers. Only in-frame clones appear in the TCRdb table, and some are missing; sequencing was by immunoSEQ multiplex PCR. That table gives V, J and clone size, and the DNA gave D and trimming. The table lists roughly 30,000 clones, about two thirds of them singletons, with 20% to 25% in the top ten.

The sequence came from a boy aged 2-15 years with active or convalescent COVID-19. The sample was peripheral blood. V gene TRBV5-1 combines with J gene TRBJ1-2; D is uncertain. CDR3 region: CASTSTVRKRRGYTF. The CDR3 DNA follows: TGCGCCAGCACCTCGACGGTTCGCAAGCGAAGAGGCTACACCTTC.